The following is a TCR beta chain sequence with its context. The record originates from a study of blood T cell repertoires in COVID-19. Under the authors' procedure: Amplification from reference gene primers served as the basis for estimated nucleated cell counts. The data were produced by immunoSEQ multiplex PCR, yet TCRdb's version contains in-frame clones alone and is incomplete. V and J calls and clone size are copied from that table; D and trimming were computed from the DNA. Altogether about 49,000 clones are present, roughly 89% being singletons, with the ten largest covering 10% to 15%. Sequencing was carried out using peripheral blood. The sequence derives from a man older than 75 with acute or convalescent COVID-19.

For the CDR3, the DNA is TGTGCCAGTAGTTACCAGGGTTTCCTAGGGGGCTACACCTTC. It codes for CASSYQGFLGGYTF. The chain couples TRBV19 to TRBJ1-2, with D possibly TRBD1 on 5 matching bases. V lost 5 bases and J lost 8, with 18 bases in between. Germline CDR1 and CDR2: LNHDA and SQIVND (reference sequence). CDR3 size: 14 residues.